One TCR beta chain is described in this entry. Its antigen is still unknown. The data were taken from a study of immune evolution from preneoplasia to lung adenocarcinoma. The data were produced by immunoSEQ multiplex PCR, yet TCRdb's version contains in-frame clones alone and is incomplete. The top ten hold 10% of the sample, which has about 2,200 clones, about 84% seen once. Patient tissue came from resections in Japan or China, 2014–2017. Premalignant or tumor cells were enriched by macro-dissection after pathologic assessment. Trimming stripped 6 bases from V and 1 base from J, with 15 bases between. Germline values: CDR1 LNHDA, CDR2 SQIVND (reference sequence). There are 15 residues in the CDR3. Study-level results: From normal lung to invasive adenocarcinoma, top clone frequencies appeared to decrease.

Material: FFPE lung adenocarcinoma in situ tissue. The V and J genes are TRBV19 and TRBJ1-1; D might be TRBD1 (6 bases). The source is a person between 65 and 79 years old with lung adenocarcinoma. CDR3: CASRPWGAGNTEAFF. In DNA form, the CDR3 reads TGTGCCAGTAGACCGTGGGGGGCTGGGAACACTGAAGCTTTCTTT.